The T cell receptor beta chain described here comes from a study of blood T cell repertoires in COVID-19. As for the study in general: COVID-19 samples from acute and convalescent phases originated in the United States, Italy and Spain. The cDNA or gDNA used as material had been derived from T cells, B-cell-depleted T cells, or PBMCs.

V lost 5 bases, J lost 2 bases, and 7 bases stayed unmatched. The CDR3 spans 16 residues. Germline CDR1 is SGHTA and CDR2 is FQGNSA. Per the authors' pipeline: Nucleated cell number was recorded as an estimate derived from reference gene primer amplification. Libraries were prepared by immunoSEQ multiplex PCR; TCRdb keeps only in-frame clonotypes and omits some of them. D and trimming were read from the DNA, whereas the V and J calls and clone size are those reported in that table. The table includes about 120,000 clones, roughly 83% detected once. This clone has a single count. The origin of this receptor is a man between 35 and 55 years old with active or convalescent COVID-19. The sample was peripheral blood. V is TRBV7-2 and J is TRBJ2-3; 10 positions agree with TRBD2. As DNA, the CDR3 is TGTGCCAGCAGCACTCGACTAGCGGGTATCACAGATACGCAGTATTTT. Translating it yields CASSTRLAGITDTQYF.